The rows below give T cell receptor beta chains drawn from one sample of a study of blood T cell repertoires in COVID-19. The table came from immunoSEQ multiplex PCR; TCRdb's copy has only in-frame clones and leaves some out. This sample has roughly 140,000 clones; around 72% occur once, and the top ten carry less than 2%. The source material was peripheral blood. The receptors here all came from a woman in her sixties with acute or convalescent COVID-19. Both conserved end residues are part of each CDR3.

TRBV14 CASSRRGRGSTEAFF
TRBV4-2 CASSQDSGRNTNEQFF
TRBV28 CASTLRRTGVSPLHF
TRBV12-3/TRBV12-4 CASSLNSPQPQHF
TRBV24-1 CATSSSNALDVGEQYF
TRBV27 CASGQGTGMGTGELFF
TRBV5-6 CASSLAGMNTEAFF
TRBV11-2 CASSPGTSGKGETQYF
TRBV7-8 CASSLEGLAGVRAYNEQFF
TRBV28 CASRTLAGTEAFF
TRBV5-1 CASSLGPGDGELFF
TRBV28 CASSQGTFTYEQYF
TRBV24-1 CATSDPGTRGMETQYF
TRBV6-5 CASSRHRGYEQYF
TRBV6-1 CASSEGQTLFQETQYF
TRBV6-5 CASREDRLTDTQYF
TRBV5-6 CASSLPRSLVAEQYF
TRBV19 CATRRAGYNEQFF
TRBV7-9 CASSLGGNGPEAFF
TRBV19 CASSMGQRQETQYF
TRBV11-2 CASSRFSGRSVYEQYF
TRBV7-8 CASSTRLAGPTDTQYF
TRBV19 CASSRRQGTTLGDTQYF
TRBV21-1 CASSKDGLAGQNSYNEQFF
TRBV7-9 CASSVGQGVYEQYF
TRBV6-6 CASSFGQGNQPQHF
TRBV30 CAWRASGGYNEQFF
TRBV7-8 CASSFASGTPNEQFF
TRBV25-1 CASSEPWTGFNEQFF
TRBV29-1 CSAVGQSDTQYF
TRBV15 CATSTRNTGGGYTF
TRBV7-9 CASSWQVSSYNEQFF
TRBV5-1 CASSPGGPLETQYF
TRBV28 CASTRTGGSGNTIYF
TRBV30 CAWSVLNYGYTF
TRBV28 CASSLAGGPLETQYF
TRBV19 CASSIDSSGSYEQYF
TRBV11-2 CASSFLAGNTGELFF
TRBV7-9 CASSRGGGENIQYF
TRBV30 CAWSGGTSQRGSYGYTF
TRBV12-5 CASGLAGGRTEQYF
TRBV11-2 CASSEETLTGLAYEQYF
TRBV11-2 CASSLDGLGIGGELFF
TRBV25-1 CASSSRGSDGYTF
TRBV5-1 CASSSSGQGEQYF